This T cell receptor (beta chain) comes out of a study of cytomegalovirus exposure and HLA in healthy donors. The study ran its PCR with 60 Vbeta and 13 Jbeta primers. Method: immunoSEQ multiplex PCR; TCRdb's copy keeps in-frame clones and lacks some. The sample shows about 140,000 clones, nearly 80% of them seen only once. V lost 2 bases, J lost 0 bases, and 10 bases lay in between. Germline CDR1 is GTSNPN and CDR2 is SVGIG (reference sequence). The CDR3 sequence is 14 residues long. The TCR comes from a woman aged 40 to 49 in good health and CMV-seronegative. The V call is TRBV30, the J call TRBJ1-2; unclear D gene. Material: PBMCs. The DNA for the CDR3 is TGTGCCTGGAGTTCAATCGGAGCTAACTATGGCTACACCTTC. It codes for CAWSSIGANYGYTF.